This T cell receptor beta chain was identified during a study of early T cells in non-severe SARS-CoV-2 infection. Attachment of unique molecular identifiers to individual cDNA molecules was performed. MiXCR, applied by TCRdb to the 5' RACE reads, yields one record per CDR3 protein. This sample has some 66,000 distinct CDR3 sequences, with 9.1% found just once. This receptor was taken from an adult who was a healthcare worker with PCR-confirmed SARS-CoV-2 infection or an uninfected control (not recorded which). The sequenced sample was whole blood.

The CDR3 spells CASSPSGRPDTQYF. The CDR3 DNA reads TGTGCCAGCAGCCCTAGCGGGAGACCAGATACGCAGTATTTT. This rearrangement joins TRBV3-1 to TRBJ2-3; 10 bases are shared with TRBD2. The CDR3 length is 14 residues. From germline, CDR1 is LGHDT and CDR2 YNNKEL (reference sequence). V shed 4 bases, J shed 4 bases, and the junction held 2 bases outside the gene matches.